A single sample is the source of the 27 T cell receptor beta chains below, sequenced in a study of tumor and adjacent non-tumor tissue in lung cancer. RNA was extracted from bulk tissue without any cell sorting. TCRbeta libraries were built with three rounds of nested PCR, modified from ARM-PCR. One entry per CDR3 protein results from TCRdb running MiXCR on the multiplex PCR reads. The table lists 75,000 to 100,000 distinct CDR3 sequences, approximately 65% of them singletons. The specimen was lung tumor tissue. These receptor sequences come from a man aged 60 to 75 with non-small cell lung cancer.

This clonotype was observed once. Because the CDR3 is missing its conserved closing phenylalanine or tryptophan, this is likely a read error. CDR3 loop: CASSQDPLAGRGTQETQYS. CDR3 coding DNA: TGCGCCAGCAGCCAAGATCCCCTTGCCGGGCGGGGGACCCAAGAGACCCAGTACTCC. The chain links TRBV4-1 to TRBJ2-5; 7 bases line up with TRBD2. Germline CDR1 and CDR2: MGHRA and YSYEKL. V shed 0 bases, J shed 1 base, and the junction held 14 bases outside the gene matches. CDR3 size: 19 residues.

Comments on this clonotype: One junction end does not reproduce the germline sequence, and a read error may be involved. This chain connects TRBV29-1 to TRBJ1-6, with D unresolved. Germline V CDR1 and CDR2: SQVTM, ANQGSEA. The CDR3 is made up of 16 amino acids. The CDR3 spells CSVKGHESSYNSSLHF. CDR3 nucleotides: TGCAGCGTAAAAGGTCACGAGAGCTCTTATAATTCATCCCTCCACTTT.

There are many counts of this clonotype. The chain carries TRBV7-9 and TRBJ2-1, with 12 nucleotides matching TRBD1. Germline values: CDR1 SEHNR, CDR2 FQNEAQ (reference sequence). The CDR3 covers 15 residues. With V trimmed by 2 bases and J by 7 bases, 3 bases remained unmatched. The CDR3 DNA reads TGTGCCAGCAGCTTATCGGGACAGGGGGCGAATGAGCAGTTCTTC. Translated, it gives CASSLSGQGANEQFF. Drawing the rest from reference TRBV7-9 and TRBJ2-1, the complete variable domain is DTGVSQNPRHKITKRGQNVTFRCDPISEHNRLYWYRQTLGQGPEFLTYFQNEAQLEKSRLLSDRFSAERPKGSFSTLEIQRTEQGDSAMYLCASSLSGQGANEQFFGPGTRLTVL.

The V and J genes are TRBV15 and TRBJ1-2; perhaps TRBD1 as D (5 bases). Germline V CDR1 and CDR2: LNHNV, YYDKDF (reference sequence). V was trimmed by 1 base and J by 12 bases, leaving 24 bases between them. This CDR3 has 16 amino acids. CDR3 bases: TGTGCCACCAGCAGAGTCGGGACGGAGGAGAAGATGGGGGACACCTTC. It specifies CATSRVGTEEKMGDTF. The full variable domain, its missing parts supplied by reference TRBV15 and TRBJ1-2, is DAMVIQNPRYQVTQFGKPVTLSCSQTLNHNVMYWYQQKSSQAPKLLFHYYDKDFNNEADTPDNFQSRRPNTSFCFLDIRSPGLGDTAMYLCATSRVGTEEKMGDTFGSGTRLTVV.

The rearrangement joins TRBV29-1 to TRBJ1-5, with D possibly TRBD1 on 6 matching bases. Germline assignment: CDR1 SQVTM and CDR2 ANQGSEA. The CDR3 has 9 residues. The V end lost 6 bases, the J end lost 15 bases, and 12 bases lay between the germline ends. The CDR3 DNA sequence: TGCAGCGTGTGGACAGAAGGGCATTTT. This sequence encodes CSVWTEGHF.

The V and J genes are TRBV12-3 or TRBV12-4 and TRBJ2-2; D unresolved. The V end lost 5 bases, the J end lost 0 bases, and 13 bases lay between the germline ends. The CDR3 consists of 16 residues. The CDR3 region has the DNA TGTGCCAGCAGTCCCCTGAGCTTCGCGAACACCGGGGAGCTGTTTTTT. It is translated as CASSPLSFANTGELFF.

On this clonotype itself: A read error may produce the germline difference seen at one junction end. The chain recombines TRBV20-1 with TRBJ2-7; 8 nucleotides align to TRBD1. Germline lookup yields CDR1 DFQATT and CDR2 SNEGSKA (reference sequence). The CDR3 contains 14 residues. CDR3 nucleotide sequence: TGCGGTGCTAGACCGGACAGGGCCGGAGGCGAGCAGTACTTC. This sequence encodes CGARPDRAGGEQYF.

Regarding this clonotype: This may be a read error, as it is one base from a much larger clone. This rearrangement joins TRBV20-1 to TRBJ2-5, with D uncertain. V dropped 7 bases and J dropped 5 bases, with 14 bases sitting between them. The CDR3 is 12 amino acids. Germline CDR1 is DFQATT and CDR2 is SNEGSKA (reference sequence). The CDR3 DNA is TGCAGTGGAGGATCAGGCTGGGAGACCCAGTACTTC. As protein: CSGGSGWETQYF.

This clonotype turned up a few times. The J gene is TRBJ1-3, the V gene TRBV29-1; TRBD1 might be the D (5 bases). CDR1 SQVTM and CDR2 ANQGSEA come from the germline V gene. V shed 6 bases and J shed 4 bases, with 13 bases lying between them. The CDR3 extends over 13 amino acids. The CDR3 protein is CSVDQGYGNTIYF. CDR3 bases: TGCAGCGTCGACCAGGGTTACGGAAACACCATATATTTT.

This clonotype has only a few counts. The junction shows a germline mismatch at one end, possibly a read error. This chain connects TRBV20-1 to TRBJ1-5; 11 nucleotides agree with TRBD1. Germline V CDR1 and CDR2: DFQATT, SNEGSKA (reference sequence). This CDR3 contains 14 residues. DNA for the CDR3: TGCTGTGCTGGACAGGGGGCTTTCAATCAGCCCCAGCATTTT. It yields the protein CCAGQGAFNQPQHF.

The CDR3 spells CASGLGTGLAGVAAYEQFF. The CDR3 region has the DNA TGTGCTAGTGGTTTGGGGACGGGACTAGCGGGAGTTGCGGCGTATGAGCAGTTCTTC. The chain carries TRBV12-5 and TRBJ2-1, with 14 positions matching TRBD2. Trimming at V came to 1 base and at J to 8 bases, leaving 13 bases not matched to a gene. The V gene's germline CDR1 is LGHNT and CDR2 FRNRAP. This CDR3 comprises 19 residues. The complete variable domain, with remaining parts taken from reference TRBV12-5 and TRBJ2-1, reads DARVTQTPRHKVTEMGQEVTMRCQPILGHNTVFWYRQTMMQGLELLAYFRNRAPLDDSGMPKDRFSAEMPDATLATLKIQPSEPRDSAVYFCASGLGTGLAGVAAYEQFFGPGTRLTVL.

The chain uses TRBV7-8 and TRBJ1-4, with D unclear. Germline CDR1 is SGHVS and CDR2 is FQNEAQ. There are 16 residues in the CDR3. CDR3 nucleotides: TGTGTCAGTAGCAAAGCCTCCATGGTCGTTAATGAAAAACTGTTTTTT. Translation gives CVSSKASMVVNEKLFF.

This clonotype appeared many times. This sequence joins TRBV12-3 or TRBV12-4 and TRBJ2-6; D is possibly TRBD1 or TRBD2 (5 bases each). This CDR3 has 17 residues. Trimming pared 5 bases from V and 4 bases from J, leaving 18 bases between. This chain's CDR3 is CASSPSGRISGANVLTF. CDR3 bases: TGTGCCAGCAGTCCATCGGGGCGAATATCAGGGGCCAACGTCCTGACTTTC.

Comments on this clonotype: This may arise from a read error, as a much more abundant clone is one base away. The chain has TRBV30 and TRBJ1-5, with D unresolved. The germline V and J ends were trimmed by 0 bases and 6 bases, with 9 bases remaining between them. The CDR3 extends over 13 amino acids. Germline V CDR1 and CDR2: GTSNPN, SVGIG (reference sequence). This CDR3 reads CAWSVPKFQPQHF. Written as DNA, the CDR3 is TGTGCCTGGAGTGTACCCAAGTTTCAGCCCCAGCATTTT.

Notes on this clonotype: One end of the junction does not line up with germline, which may come from a read error. J is TRBJ2-5 and V is TRBV11-2, with D perhaps TRBD2 (5 bases). Germline V lookup: CDR1 SGHAT, CDR2 FQNNGV. The CDR3 sequence is 16 residues long. In DNA form, the CDR3 reads TGTGCCAGCAGCTTACACGGACTGGCCGTCCAAGATACCCGGTACTTC. Its translation: CASSLHGLAVQDTRYF.

The V gene is TRBV12-3 or TRBV12-4, the J gene TRBJ2-1; D might be TRBD2 (6 bases). The V end was cut by 4 bases, the J end by 8 bases, with 30 bases between. The CDR3 loop spans 19 amino acids. Written as DNA, the CDR3 is TGTGCCAGCAGTTCAAGCGACGGATGGACTATCGGGAGAAGGGATGAGCAGTTCTTC. Translation: CASSSSDGWTIGRRDEQFF.

Regarding this clonotype: At one of its ends the junction is not consistent with the germline gene, which may arise from a read error. The chain couples TRBV4-1 to TRBJ2-3; 13 bases map to TRBD2. The germline CDR1 and CDR2 sequences are MGHRA and YSYEKL. The CDR3 totals 19 residues. The CDR3 reads CVSSQDWTSGGKGTDTQYF. CDR3 bases: TGCGTCAGCAGCCAAGATTGGACTAGCGGGGGCAAAGGTACAGATACGCAGTATTTT.

With regard to this clonotype: Being one base from a much bigger clone, this may be a read error. V usage is TRBV20-1 and J usage is TRBJ2-7; D is uncertain. Germline V lookup: CDR1 DFQATT, CDR2 SNEGSKA (reference sequence). V shed 3 bases and J shed 0 bases, with 6 bases lying between them. This CDR3 comprises 12 residues. In DNA form, the CDR3 reads TGCAGTGCTAGGAGAGACTCCTACGAGCAGTACTTC. Translated, it gives CSARRDSYEQYF.

As for this clonotype: Germline and junction disagree at one end, which may indicate a read error. This chain uses TRBV4-1 with TRBJ1-4; D possibly corresponds to TRBD1 (6 bases). The CDR3 loop spans 15 amino acids. CDR1 and CDR2 from the germline V gene are MGHRA and YSYEKL. This chain's CDR3 is CASSQLGHGVEKLFF. CDR3 coding DNA: TGCGCAAGCAGCCAGCTGGGACATGGGGTTGAAAAACTGTTTTTT.

This clonotype was seen a handful of times. Its ends do not fully match the called genes, so a read error is possible. The chain has TRBV29-1 and TRBJ2-2; D is unclear. In germline, CDR1 is SQVTM, CDR2 ANQGSEA. This CDR3 has 14 residues. The CDR3 here is CSIEGLADTGELFF. The CDR3 nucleotides read TGCAGCATTGAAGGGCTGGCGGACACCGGGGAGCTGTTTTTT.

About this clonotype itself: Without the conserved terminal phenylalanine or tryptophan, this CDR3 likely stems from a read error. The chain uses TRBV14 and TRBJ2-1; D is unclear. The V gene's germline CDR1 is SGHDN and CDR2 FVKESK. CDR3 length equals 13 residues. The CDR3 region is CTSSSNLNNEQFL. The CDR3 DNA follows: TGTACCAGCAGTTCCAACTTAAACAATGAGCAGTTCCTC.

Worth noting for this clonotype: A much larger clone sits a single nucleotide away, making a read error possible. V usage is TRBV18 and J usage is TRBJ2-3, with D perhaps TRBD1 or TRBD2 (5 bases each). CDR1 and CDR2 (germline): KGHSH, LQKENI. CDR3 length equals 18 residues. Trimming left V 2 bases short and J 7 bases short, with 25 bases between. CDR3 residues: CASSPDPSFAQSGHTQYF. The DNA for the CDR3 is TGTGCCAGCTCACCAGATCCTTCCTTCGCACAATCGGGACATACGCAGTATTTT.

For this clonotype: The junction departs from the called germline gene at one end, perhaps through a read error. The chain uses TRBV11-1 and TRBJ2-1; perhaps TRBD1 as D (5 bases). The V gene's germline CDR1 is SGHAT and CDR2 FQDESV (reference sequence). CDR3 length equals 15 residues. The CDR3 spells CVSSSVRAGINGQFF. CDR3 DNA: TGTGTCAGCAGCTCAGTACGGGCAGGGATAAATGGGCAGTTCTTC. The full variable domain, with the rest looked up from reference TRBV11-1 and TRBJ2-1, is EAEVAQSPRYKITEKSQAVAFWCDPISGHATLYWYRQILGQGPELLVQFQDESVVDDSQLPKDRFSAERLKGVDSTLKIQPAELGDSAMYLCVSSSVRAGINGQFFGPGTRLTVL.

This clonotype turned up a few times. The junction and the germline gene differ at one end; a read error may be behind it. J is TRBJ2-1 and V is TRBV29-1; 10 bases fit TRBD1. Germline-derived CDR1 and CDR2 are SQVTM and ANQGSEA. This CDR3 comprises 17 residues. The CDR3 spells CNVVGQGGYRAYNEQFF. The CDR3 nucleotides are TGCAACGTTGTTGGACAGGGGGGATATCGGGCATACAATGAGCAGTTCTTC.

This clonotype was detected many times. The chain carries TRBV5-6 and TRBJ2-7; D is unresolved. V dropped 2 bases and J dropped 2 bases, with 23 bases sitting between them. Germline CDR1 is SGHDT and CDR2 is YYEEEE. CDR3 size: 18 residues. The DNA for the CDR3 is TGTGCCAGCAGCTTCAAAGGATATTTGGGAACTCCCGCCTACGAGCAGTACTTC. Translating gives CASSFKGYLGTPAYEQYF.

The chain has TRBV6-5 and TRBJ1-5, with D unclear. Looked up from germline, CDR1 is MNHEY and CDR2 is SVGAGI. The CDR3 loop spans 13 amino acids. The CDR3 loop is CSSSGSSNQPQHF. The CDR3 region has the DNA TGTTCTAGCAGTGGAAGTAGCAATCAGCCCCAGCATTTT.

Of note for this clonotype: As the CDR3 is not closed by the conserved phenylalanine or tryptophan, this likely results from a read error. This sequence joins TRBV7-9 and TRBJ2-2, with 7 positions matching TRBD1. V trimming: 6 bases; J trimming: 10 bases; junction bases outside the gene matches: 11. The CDR3 totals 14 residues. CDR1 is SEHNR and CDR2 is FQNEAQ in the germline V gene (reference sequence). The chain's CDR3 is CASRPEGANVELFL. The CDR3 bases are TGTGCCAGCAGGCCTGAGGGGGCGAACGTGGAGCTGTTTCTT.